Below, one T cell receptor (beta chain) is given with its context. The data stem from a study of blood T cell repertoires in COVID-19. This CDR3 is built from 13 residues. Germline CDR1 reads MNHEY; CDR2 reads SMNVEV (reference sequence). V was shortened by 0 bases and J by 6 bases, with 8 bases between the two germline ends. Data came from immunoSEQ multiplex PCR; TCRdb stores just in-frame clones and leaves some out. The profile shows around 310,000 clones, around 90% of them singletons. The chain recombines TRBV27 with TRBJ1-1, with D possibly being TRBD1 (6 bases). The sequenced sample consisted of peripheral blood. This sequence originates from a woman aged 40 to 50 with COVID-19, enrolled during active disease. DNA for the CDR3: TGTGCCAGCAGTTTATCCGGACAGCCTGAAGCTTTCTTT. This encodes CASSLSGQPEAFF.